A single sample is the source of the 23 T cell receptor beta chains below, sequenced in a study of cytomegalovirus exposure and HLA in healthy donors. PCR involved 60 Vbeta and 13 Jbeta primers. This table comes from immunoSEQ multiplex PCR, and its TCRdb copy is limited to in-frame clones, with some not included. The table shows some 100,000 clones, with more than 75% occurring only once. Sample: PBMCs. The receptors shown here come from a woman aged 50 to 60 in good health and CMV-seropositive.

This chain connects TRBV18 to TRBJ2-7; D is perhaps TRBD2 (6 bases). Trimming pared 3 bases from V and 2 bases from J, leaving 11 bases between. The CDR3 is 14 residues long. CDR1 is KGHSH, CDR2 LQKENI, per germline. The CDR3 DNA is TGTGCCAGCTCACCGGGACTGGGGCCCTACGAGCAGTACTTC. This codes for CASSPGLGPYEQYF. Full variable domain (missing parts from reference TRBV18 and TRBJ2-7): NAGVMQNPRHLVRRRGQEARLRCSPMKGHSHVYWYRQLPEEGLKFMVYLQKENIIDESGMPKERFSAEFPKEGPSILRIQQVVRGDSAAYFCASSPGLGPYEQYFGPGTRLTVT.

The chain recombines TRBV18 with TRBJ2-7; D not certain. The CDR3 consists of 15 residues. Trimming shortened V by 3 bases and J by 1 base, and 13 bases separated the two germline ends. Looked up from germline, CDR1 is KGHSH and CDR2 is LQKENI. The CDR3 sequence is CASSPTTLSSYEQYF. The CDR3 DNA sequence: TGTGCCAGCTCACCTACCACGTTGAGTTCCTACGAGCAGTACTTC.

V usage is TRBV19 and J usage is TRBJ1-2; maybe TRBD1 (6 bases). This CDR3 is built from 14 residues. The V end was cut by 6 bases, the J end by 1 base, with 12 bases between. CDR1 LNHDA and CDR2 SQIVND come from the germline V gene (reference sequence). The CDR3, as DNA: TGTGCCAGTAGCGAGATACAGGGTAACTATGGCTACACCTTC. Its protein is CASSEIQGNYGYTF.

Concerning this clone itself: This likely comes from a read error, as the CDR3 has no conserved phenylalanine or tryptophan at its end. In DNA form, the CDR3 reads TGTGCCAGCAGTGTACTTGCAGGGTCCTACGAGCAGTACCTC. This sequence encodes CASSVLAGSYEQYL. V and J are TRBV6-1 and TRBJ2-7, with D possibly being TRBD1 (5 bases). CDR1 and CDR2 from the germline V gene are MNHNS and SASEGT. V was cut by 4 bases and J by 1 base, with 11 bases left in between. This CDR3 spans 14 amino acids.

The chain uses TRBV2 and TRBJ1-2, with unresolved D. CDR1 is SNHLY, CDR2 FYNNEI, per germline. V was shortened by 7 bases and J by 11 bases, with 29 bases between the two germline ends. The CDR3 runs 16 residues. This chain's CDR3 is CASTRGLSPLRISYTF. The CDR3 DNA sequence: TGTGCCAGCACCAGAGGATTATCCCCTCTGAGGATATCTTACACCTTC.

This clone was picked up a small number of times. This chain uses TRBV5-4 with TRBJ2-1, with TRBD1 matching over 11 bases. V dropped 4 bases and J dropped 7; count of bases not matched to a gene: 13. The CDR3 spans 17 residues. Germline CDR1 is SGHNT and CDR2 is YYREEE (reference sequence). CDR3 sequence (DNA): TGTGCCAGCAGCCCACCTAGGACAGGGGGCGCGATTAATGAGCAGTTCTTC. It translates to CASSPPRTGGAINEQFF.

This chain connects TRBV5-4 to TRBJ2-3; weak D call: TRBD1 (5 bases). Trimming removed 3 bases at V and 5 bases at J, with 19 bases between. This CDR3 spans 16 amino acids. From germline, CDR1 is SGHNT and CDR2 YYREEE (reference sequence). CDR3 sequence reads: CASSWGGAGPGDTQYF. The DNA for the CDR3 is TGTGCCAGCAGCTGGGGTGGGGCAGGGCCGGGAGATACGCAGTATTTT.

This clone was seen only a few times. The V gene is TRBV6-1, the J gene TRBJ2-7; possibly TRBD2 for D (5 bases). Trimming cost V 5 bases and J 6 bases, with 17 bases left between them. The V gene's germline CDR1 is MNHNS and CDR2 SASEGT. The length of the CDR3 is 14 residues. The CDR3, as DNA: TGTGCCAGCAGTCCCCGAGACGGGCGGGCCGAGCAGTACTTC. It translates to CASSPRDGRAEQYF.

The sample holds many counts of this clone. CDR3: CASSYSADYEQYF. For the CDR3, the DNA is TGTGCCAGCAGTTACTCGGCAGACTACGAGCAGTACTTC. The V and J genes are TRBV6-6 and TRBJ2-7; D unresolved. The CDR3 loop spans 13 amino acids. Looked up from germline, CDR1 is MNHNY and CDR2 is SVGAGI (reference sequence). The V end lost 0 bases, the J end lost 3 bases, and 6 bases lay between the germline ends.

The V gene is TRBV30, the J gene TRBJ1-1; D is perhaps TRBD1 (6 bases). CDR3 length: 13 residues. The V end was cut by 7 bases, the J end by 3 bases, with 15 bases between. Germline-derived CDR1 and CDR2 are GTSNPN and SVGIG (reference sequence). This CDR3 is CASHGGAHTEAFF. The CDR3 DNA sequence: TGTGCCTCCCATGGGGGGGCGCACACTGAAGCTTTCTTT.

The chain combines TRBV5-1 with TRBJ1-2; D is possibly TRBD1 (5 bases). The CDR3 extends over 13 amino acids. The ends were cut back, 0 bases at V and 6 bases at J, with 9 bases in the middle. Germline V CDR1 and CDR2: SGHRS, YFSETQ. The CDR3 loop is CASSLGRGDGYTF. The CDR3 region has the DNA TGCGCCAGCAGCTTGGGGAGGGGCGATGGCTACACCTTC.

The count of this clone is one. The V and J genes are TRBV9 and TRBJ1-1, with 8 bases matching TRBD1. The CDR3 is 16 amino acids. From germline, CDR1 is SGDLS and CDR2 YYNGEE. V shed 4 bases, J shed 0 bases, and the junction held 8 bases outside the gene matches. The CDR3 loop reads CASSSGQEFMNTEAFF. CDR3 nucleotides: TGTGCCAGCAGCTCGGGACAGGAGTTCATGAACACTGAAGCTTTCTTT.

The rearrangement links TRBV6-5 to TRBJ2-5, with 7 bases aligning to TRBD1. V shed 4 bases, J shed 5 bases, and the junction held 4 bases outside the gene matches. Germline CDR1 MNHEY, CDR2 SVGAGI. The CDR3 has 13 amino acids. This CDR3 reads CASSLDRWETQYF. The CDR3 DNA reads as TGTGCCAGCAGTTTGGACAGGTGGGAGACCCAGTACTTC.

Comment on this clone: The identical CDR3 is also encoded by other nucleotide sequences in the sample. The chain has TRBV5-6 and TRBJ1-1; possible D gene TRBD1, 5 bases. V lost 7 bases and J 1 base, leaving 8 bases between the germline ends. The CDR3 has 12 amino acids. CDR1 and CDR2 from the germline V gene are SGHDT and YYEEEE. The CDR3 DNA sequence: TGTGCCAGCGACAGAGCGAACACTGAAGCTTTCTTT. Amino acids: CASDRANTEAFF. Filled out from reference TRBV5-6 and TRBJ1-1, the complete variable domain reads DAGVTQSPTHLIKTRGQQVTLRCSPKSGHDTVSWYQQALGQGPQFIFQYYEEEERQRGNFPDRFSGHQFPNYSSELNVNALLLGDSALYLCASDRANTEAFFGQGTRLTVV.

This clone has just a few counts. V usage is TRBV7-3 and J usage is TRBJ2-5; 9 bases are shared with TRBD1. J lost 5 bases, V lost 5 bases, and 6 bases had no gene match. The germline CDR1 and CDR2 sequences are SGHTA and FQGTGA. This CDR3 is 14 amino acids long. CDR3 in DNA: TGTGCCAGCAGCCCCGGGACAGGGAGGGAGACCCAGTACTTC. Translation gives CASSPGTGRETQYF. Full variable domain (outside the CDR3, taken from reference TRBV7-3 and TRBJ2-5): GAGVSQTPSNKVTEKGKYVELRCDPISGHTALYWYRQSLGQGPEFLIYFQGTGAADDSGLPNDRFFAVRPEGSVSTLKIQRTERGDSAVYLCASSPGTGRETQYFGPGTRLLVL.

The genes are TRBV6-4 and TRBJ2-2, with 8 bases identical to TRBD1. Germline CDR1 is MRHNA and CDR2 is SNTAGT. The CDR3 covers 16 residues. Germline trimming cut 2 bases from V and 5 bases from J; bases unmatched to any gene: 7. The CDR3 DNA follows: TGTGCCAGCAGTGACGGTCCCAACAGGGGGACCGGGGAGCTGTTTTTT. It translates to CASSDGPNRGTGELFF.

DNA of the CDR3: TGTGCCAGCAGAAGGGACTATGCCACCTACGAGCAGTACTTC. Translating it yields CASRRDYATYEQYF. The chain is built from TRBV6-5 and TRBJ2-7; 7 nucleotides align to TRBD2. This CDR3 region has 14 residues. CDR1 is MNHEY, CDR2 SVGAGI, per germline. Unmatched junction bases numbered 7, after V lost 6 bases and J lost 2 bases.

The rearrangement links TRBV11-2 to TRBJ1-2; 8 positions match TRBD1. The CDR3 has 13 residues. Per germline, CDR1 SGHAT and CDR2 FQNNGV. V lost 3 bases and J lost 7; bases outside the gene matches: 4. This chain's CDR3 is CASSLDRASGYTF. In nucleotides, the CDR3 is TGTGCCAGCAGCTTGGACAGGGCCTCTGGCTACACCTTC.

The rearrangement uses TRBV9 and TRBJ1-2, with a possible D match to TRBD1 (5 bases). The CDR3 extends over 15 amino acids. Germline CDR1 SGDLS, CDR2 YYNGEE. Trimming took off 2 bases at V and 5 bases at J, with 16 bases between the two ends. In DNA, the CDR3 is TGTGCCAGCAGCGTCGGACACCCGGAAGCTTATGGCTACACCTTC. It translates to CASSVGHPEAYGYTF.

The J gene is TRBJ2-2, the V gene TRBV5-4; 7 bases agree with TRBD2. The CDR3 contains 16 residues. J lost 1 base, V lost 4 bases, and 7 bases had no gene match. Germline CDR1 and CDR2: SGHNT and YYREEE (reference sequence). The DNA for the CDR3 is TGTGCCAGCAGCCCCCAAGCGGGGATGAACACCGGGGAGCTGTTTTTT. Protein product: CASSPQAGMNTGELFF.

J is TRBJ2-7 and V is TRBV5-8; 9 positions match TRBD2. This CDR3 is 14 amino acids long. Trimming removed 4 bases from V and 5 bases from J; junction bases left unmatched: 7. From germline, CDR1 is SGHTS and CDR2 YDEGEE. The CDR3 sequence is CASSPGGLAHEQYF. CDR3 nucleotide sequence: TGTGCCAGCAGCCCGGGAGGACTAGCGCACGAGCAGTACTTC.

This chain connects TRBV15 to TRBJ2-5, with TRBD2 matching 8 bases. The end of the DNA is better explained by TRBJ2-7, so the J call may be wrong. The V gene's germline CDR1 is LNHNV and CDR2 YYDKDF (reference sequence). The CDR3 has 16 amino acids. The CDR3 DNA sequence: TGTGCCACCAGCAGAGATACGGGACTAGTCTCCTACGAGCAGTACTTC. Its protein product is CATSRDTGLVSYEQYF.

The genes are TRBV5-1 and TRBJ2-1, with 14 bases that match TRBD2. The CDR3 contains 16 residues. The trim removed 0 bases at V and 6 bases at J, leaving 2 bases unmatched. Per the germline V gene, CDR1 is SGHRS and CDR2 is YFSETQ. CDR3 in amino acids: CASSLDGLAGGNEQFF. CDR3 in DNA: TGCGCCAGCAGCTTGGACGGACTAGCGGGAGGCAATGAGCAGTTCTTC.